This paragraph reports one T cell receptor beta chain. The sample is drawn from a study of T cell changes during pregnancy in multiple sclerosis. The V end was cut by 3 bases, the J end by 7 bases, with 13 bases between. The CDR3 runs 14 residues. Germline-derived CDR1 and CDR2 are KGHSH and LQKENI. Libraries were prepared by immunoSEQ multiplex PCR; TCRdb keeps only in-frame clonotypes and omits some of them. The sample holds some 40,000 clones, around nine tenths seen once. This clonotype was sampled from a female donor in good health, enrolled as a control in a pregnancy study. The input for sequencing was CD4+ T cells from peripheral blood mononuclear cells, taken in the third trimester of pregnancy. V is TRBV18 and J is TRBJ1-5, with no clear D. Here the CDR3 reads CASSPEEGYQPQHF. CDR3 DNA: TGTGCCAGCTCACCGGAGGAGGGCTACCAGCCCCAGCATTTT.